This TCR beta chain was found in a study of cytomegalovirus exposure and HLA in healthy donors. General study results and limits: CMV serostatus was the sole immune exposure data available. High specificity and sensitivity for cytomegalovirus status were reported for the classifier. Later analysis revealed greater clonal expansion in HLA-associated TCR beta chains than in equally common others.

Per the germline V gene, CDR1 is MDHEN and CDR2 is SYDVKM. The trim removed 6 bases at V and 6 bases at J, leaving 12 bases unmatched. The CDR3 contains 15 residues. When sampled, the donors appeared nominally healthy, though they likely had unrecorded immune exposures. Concerning this clone: As yet, its antigen is unknown.

It was with 60 Vbeta and 13 Jbeta primers that the PCR ran. Profiling relied on immunoSEQ multiplex PCR, and the TCRdb table lists in-frame clones only, not all of them. The sample includes 170,000 or so clones, 77% seen only once; the top ten take roughly 1.7%. This receptor was identified in a woman aged 25 to 45 in good health and CMV-seronegative. The chain carries TRBV28 and TRBJ2-7, with TRBD2 identical over 9 bases. The sequenced sample was PBMCs. The CDR3 spells CASSSTGTSRLEQYF. The CDR3 DNA sequence: TGTGCCAGCAGCTCCACCGGGACTAGCCGCCTCGAGCAGTACTTC.